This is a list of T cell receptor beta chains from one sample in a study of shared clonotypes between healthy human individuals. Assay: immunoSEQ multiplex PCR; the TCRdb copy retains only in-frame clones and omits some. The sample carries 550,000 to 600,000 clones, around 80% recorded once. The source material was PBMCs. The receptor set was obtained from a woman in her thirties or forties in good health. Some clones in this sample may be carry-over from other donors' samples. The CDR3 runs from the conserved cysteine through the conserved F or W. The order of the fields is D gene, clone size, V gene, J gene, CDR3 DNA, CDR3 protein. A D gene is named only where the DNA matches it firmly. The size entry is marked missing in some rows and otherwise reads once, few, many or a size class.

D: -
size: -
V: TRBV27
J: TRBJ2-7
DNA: TGTGCCAGCAGCCACTACATCAGGGCCGGCGAGCAGTACTTC
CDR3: CASSHYIRAGEQYF

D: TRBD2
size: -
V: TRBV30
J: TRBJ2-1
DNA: TGTGCCTGGAGTGTACGACTAGCGGGAGGATCCTACAATGAGCAGTTCTTC
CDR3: CAWSVRLAGGSYNEQFF

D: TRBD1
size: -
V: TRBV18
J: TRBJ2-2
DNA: TGTGTCAGCTCACCAGACAGGGGGGTGATTACCGGGGAGCTGTTTTTT
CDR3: CVSSPDRGVITGELFF

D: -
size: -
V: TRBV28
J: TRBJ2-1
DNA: TGTGCCAGCAGTCCAACGGGCAATGAGCAGTTCTTC
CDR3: CASSPTGNEQFF

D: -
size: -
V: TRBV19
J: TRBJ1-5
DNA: TGTGCCAGTAGGGCGCCGAATAGCAATCAGCCCCAGCATTTT
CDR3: CASRAPNSNQPQHF

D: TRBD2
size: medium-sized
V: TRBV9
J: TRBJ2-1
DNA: TGTGCCAGCAGCCCCCGACTAGCGGGACTGAATGAGCAGTTCTTC
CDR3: CASSPRLAGLNEQFF

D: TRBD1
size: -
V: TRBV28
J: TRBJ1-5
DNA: TGTGCCAGCAGTTTTCCTGTTAGGGGGCTTGGTCAGCCCCAGCATTTT
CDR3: CASSFPVRGLGQPQHF

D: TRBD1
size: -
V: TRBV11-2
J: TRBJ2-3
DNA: TGTGCCAGCAGCTTGGACAGGGGGCAAGATACGCAGTATTTT
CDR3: CASSLDRGQDTQYF

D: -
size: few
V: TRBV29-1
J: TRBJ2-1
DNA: TGCAGCGTACAGGCAGCTTACAATGAGCAGTTCTTC
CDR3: CSVQAAYNEQFF

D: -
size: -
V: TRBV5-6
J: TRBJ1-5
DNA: TGTGCCAGCAGCGACAGGTTTAGCAATCAGCCCCAGCATTTT
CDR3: CASSDRFSNQPQHF

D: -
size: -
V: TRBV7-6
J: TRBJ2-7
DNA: TGTGCCAGCAGCTTAGGAGGGGGGAAGGTCTACGAGCAGTACTTC
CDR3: CASSLGGGKVYEQYF

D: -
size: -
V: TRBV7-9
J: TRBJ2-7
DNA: TGTGCCAGCAGCAGAGACTACGCAACGGGAGATTACGAGCAGTACTTC
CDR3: CASSRDYATGDYEQYF

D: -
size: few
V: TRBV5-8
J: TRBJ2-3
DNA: TGTGCCAGCAGCTTGGCCGAGGGGCCCACAGATACGCAGTATTTT
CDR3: CASSLAEGPTDTQYF

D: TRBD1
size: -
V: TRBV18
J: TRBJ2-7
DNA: TGTGCCAGCTCGCGGACAGGGGGCGAAACCTACGAGCAGTACTTC
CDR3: CASSRTGGETYEQYF

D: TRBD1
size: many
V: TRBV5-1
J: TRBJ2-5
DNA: TGCGCCAGCAGCTTGCGGCCTGGACAGGGATTGGGAGAGACCCAGTACTTC
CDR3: CASSLRPGQGLGETQYF

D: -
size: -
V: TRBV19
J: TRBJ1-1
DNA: TGTGCCAGTAGTATTCGAGGGAACACTGAAGCTTTCTTT
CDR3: CASSIRGNTEAFF

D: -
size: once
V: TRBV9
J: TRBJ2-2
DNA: TGTGCCAGCAGCGTAGCAGGGATCCCCGGGGAGCTGTTTTTT
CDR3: CASSVAGIPGELFF

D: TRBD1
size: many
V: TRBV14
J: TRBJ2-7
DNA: TGTGCCAGCAGCGTCGGGACAGGGGTCTCCTACGAGCAGTACTTC
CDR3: CASSVGTGVSYEQYF

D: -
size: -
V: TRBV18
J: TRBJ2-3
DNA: TGTGCCAGCTCAGTGGGACCTAGCACAGATACGCAGTATTTT
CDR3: CASSVGPSTDTQYF

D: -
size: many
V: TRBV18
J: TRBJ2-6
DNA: TGTGCCAGCTCACCAGTGACCTGGAGTCCGAGGCTCAGCTCTGGGGCCAACGTCCTGACTTTC
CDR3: CASSPVTWSPRLSSGANVLTF